This T cell receptor beta chain was sequenced during a study of T cell responses to AZD1222 COVID-19 vaccine. Libraries were prepared by immunoSEQ multiplex PCR; TCRdb keeps only in-frame clonotypes and omits some of them. The sample holds around 99,000 clones; around 90% are singletons and the top ten take 13%. V was shortened by 0 bases and J by 5 bases, with 13 bases between the two germline ends. CDR1 and CDR2 from the germline V gene are LGHDT and YNNKEL (reference sequence). The CDR3 runs to 15 residues. In regard to this clone: Its antigen remains unidentified.

Points from the study as a whole: Most donors were white British, females outnumbered males, and clonal diversity was possibly underestimated. Close to half of all spike-specific TCRs reportedly target regions of the variants that are unmutated. The repertoires were collected only after the peak T cell response. Spike as a whole was targeted by vaccine-associated CD4 TCRs, dominant at 160-218 and 743-854.

The material was peripheral blood, obtained on day 0 of MenACWY control vaccination. This receptor was identified in an adult in good health. V usage is TRBV3-1 (or the pseudogene TRBV3-2) and J usage is TRBJ1-2; D gene unclear. DNA of the CDR3: TGTGCCAGCAGCCAAGAATATGGTGGGCGTTATGGCTACACCTTC. Residues: CASSQEYGGRYGYTF.